Listed below are T cell receptor beta chains from one sample, sequenced in a study of blood T cell repertoires in COVID-19. This table comes from immunoSEQ multiplex PCR, and its TCRdb copy is limited to in-frame clones, with some not included. The data hold approximately 210,000 clones, with roughly 86% observed a single time. Sequenced input: peripheral blood. These receptor sequences come from a woman aged 40 to 50 with acute or convalescent COVID-19. Both conserved end residues are part of each CDR3. Fields, in order: clone size, J gene, D gene, CDR3 length, V gene, CDR3 protein, CDR3 DNA. The D gene is left open where the match is weak. Part of the rows lack a size; the others show once, few, many or a class for expanded clones.

>.|TRBJ1-5|.|14|TRBV27
CASSLSYRLGPQHF
TGTGCCAGCAGTTTATCGTACAGACTAGGGCCCCAGCATTTT
>.|TRBJ1-4|.|13|TRBV19
CASASYRGEKLFF
TGTGCCAGCGCCTCTTACCGGGGAGAAAAACTGTTTTTT
>.|TRBJ1-1|.|14|TRBV3-1/TRBV3-2
CASSLGGVRTEAFF
TGTGCCAGCAGCCTCGGAGGGGTAAGGACTGAAGCTTTCTTT
>.|TRBJ1-1|.|15|TRBV14
CASSGRHDRNTEAFF
TGTGCCAGCAGCGGACGCCACGACAGGAACACTGAAGCTTTCTTT
>few|TRBJ2-3|TRBD2|14|TRBV11-3
CASSSGGARDTQYF
TGTGCCAGCAGCTCCGGGGGGGCAAGAGATACGCAGTATTTT
>.|TRBJ1-2|.|16|TRBV2
CASSGEGTGTLYGYTF
TGTGCCAGCAGTGGGGAGGGAACAGGGACACTCTATGGCTACACCTTC
>.|TRBJ1-2|.|15|TRBV7-9
CASSSQTGFSYGYTF
TGTGCCAGCAGCTCTCAAACAGGGTTTAGCTATGGCTACACCTTC
>.|TRBJ1-5|TRBD1|16|TRBV5-1
CASSLGGDRGEQPQHF
TGCGCCAGCAGCTTGGGCGGGGACAGGGGGGAACAGCCCCAGCATTTT
>.|TRBJ1-4|TRBD1|14|TRBV10-2
CATTTGTGNEKLFF
TGCGCCACTACGACCGGGACAGGGAACGAAAAACTGTTTTTT
>.|TRBJ1-1|TRBD1|15|TRBV5-1
CASSWGQGAETEAFF
TGCGCCAGCAGCTGGGGACAGGGGGCGGAGACTGAAGCTTTCTTT
>.|TRBJ2-5|TRBD1|14|TRBV14
CASSQGTGKETQYF
TGTGCCAGCAGCCAAGGGACAGGGAAAGAGACCCAGTACTTC
>.|TRBJ2-3|TRBD2|17|TRBV19
CASSTTGLAGSLGTQYF
TGTGCCAGTAGTACCACCGGACTAGCGGGTAGCCTGGGTACGCAGTATTTT
>.|TRBJ1-3|.|15|TRBV30
CAWSFSRGSGNTIYF
TGTGCCTGGAGTTTCTCACGGGGCTCTGGAAACACCATATATTTT
>.|TRBJ2-3|TRBD1|13|TRBV2
CASSATGVDTQYF
TGTGCCAGCAGTGCCACAGGGGTGGATACGCAGTATTTT
>.|TRBJ2-1|.|15|TRBV19
CASSMWSYPYNEQFF
TGTGCCAGTAGTATGTGGTCCTACCCCTACAATGAGCAGTTCTTC
>few|TRBJ2-1|TRBD2|15|TRBV11-1
CASSTTSGRVNEQFF
TGTGCCAGCAGCACCACTAGCGGGAGGGTCAATGAGCAGTTCTTC
>.|TRBJ2-4|TRBD2|21|TRBV3-1/TRBV3-2
CASSQNYRGTSGRTAKNIQYF
TGTGCCAGCAGCCAAAACTACAGGGGAACTAGCGGGAGGACAGCCAAAAACATTCAGTACTTC
>once|TRBJ1-1|.|14|TRBV7-7
CASSPAPGNTEAFF
TGTGCCAGCAGCCCCGCCCCGGGGAACACTGAAGCTTTCTTT
>.|TRBJ1-5|.|16|TRBV27
CASSSLTETSNQPQHF
TGTGCCAGCAGTTCTCTGACGGAGACTAGCAATCAGCCCCAGCATTTT
>.|TRBJ2-7|.|16|TRBV11-2
CASSFRVPGHTYEQYF
TGTGCCAGCAGCTTCCGAGTCCCGGGACATACTTACGAGCAGTACTTC
>.|TRBJ1-1|.|15|TRBV5-1
CASSLALGLNTEAFF
TGCGCCAGCAGCTTGGCCCTCGGGTTGAACACTGAAGCTTTCTTT
>.|TRBJ2-7|.|12|TRBV5-4
CASSLLENEQYF
TGTGCCAGCAGCCTACTAGAGAACGAGCAGTACTTC
>.|TRBJ2-1|TRBD2|17|TRBV3-1/TRBV3-2
CASSQSAGLAGPHEQFF
TGTGCCAGCAGCCAAAGCGCGGGACTAGCGGGACCCCATGAGCAGTTCTTC
>.|TRBJ2-2|TRBD2|13|TRBV9
CASSAGRAGELFF
TGTGCCAGCAGCGCCGGGAGGGCCGGGGAGCTGTTTTTT
>.|TRBJ1-5|.|15|TRBV6-2/TRBV6-3
CASSPQRLGRQPQHF
TGTGCCAGCAGTCCCCAGCGGTTAGGGAGGCAGCCCCAGCATTTT
>.|TRBJ2-7|TRBD1|15|TRBV6-5
CASSPGGTGAYEQYF
TGTGCCAGCAGTCCAGGGGGGACAGGGGCCTACGAGCAGTACTTC
>.|TRBJ2-4|.|18|TRBV24-1
CATSDLVTDTVAKNIQYF
TGTGCCACCAGTGATTTGGTGACGGACACAGTAGCCAAAAACATTCAGTACTTC
>.|TRBJ2-7|TRBD2|15|TRBV3-1/TRBV3-2
CASSQASAGAYEQYF
TGTGCCAGCAGCCAAGCCTCCGCGGGAGCCTACGAGCAGTACTTC
>.|TRBJ2-7|.|14|TRBV19
CARLSGQFVNEQYF
TGTGCCAGACTATCCGGACAGTTCGTTAACGAGCAGTACTTC
>.|TRBJ1-2|TRBD1|13|TRBV2
CASSRTGGMGYTF
TGTGCCAGCAGTCGGACAGGGGGTATGGGCTACACCTTC
>few|TRBJ1-1|.|16|TRBV27
CASSFFGGLSHTEAFF
TGTGCCAGCAGTTTTTTCGGGGGACTAAGCCACACTGAAGCTTTCTTT
>.|TRBJ2-1|.|15|TRBV6-5
CASSLSWSSYNEQFF
TGTGCCAGCAGTTTGAGTTGGAGCTCCTACAATGAGCAGTTCTTC
>.|TRBJ1-5|.|13|TRBV11-2
CASSLTRDQPQHF
TGTGCCAGCAGCTTGACCAGGGATCAGCCCCAGCATTTT
>.|TRBJ1-2|.|14|TRBV2
CASSEGGGNYGYTF
TGTGCCAGCAGTGAGGGCGGGGGGAACTATGGCTACACCTTC
>.|TRBJ1-3|.|14|TRBV7-9
CASSFKGDGNTIYF
TGTGCCAGCAGCTTCAAGGGGGACGGAAACACCATATATTTT
>.|TRBJ2-3|.|14|TRBV19
CASSIPSGVDTQYF
TGTGCCAGTAGTATCCCGAGCGGAGTCGATACGCAGTATTTT
>.|TRBJ1-5|.|15|TRBV10-1
CASSEKSEAGQPQHF
TGCGCCAGCAGTGAGAAATCGGAAGCAGGTCAGCCCCAGCATTTT
>few|TRBJ1-2|TRBD1|16|TRBV4-1
CASSQDFKGGGYGYTF
TGCGCCAGCAGCCAAGATTTCAAAGGGGGCGGCTATGGCTACACCTTC
>.|TRBJ2-5|TRBD2|15|TRBV7-2
CASSPAGGAGETQYF
TGTGCCAGCAGCCCGGCGGGGGGCGCGGGAGAGACCCAGTACTTC